A selection of T cell receptor beta chains follows, all from one sample in a study of cytomegalovirus exposure and HLA in healthy donors. The repertoire was sequenced with immunoSEQ multiplex PCR; TCRdb's copy has only in-frame clones and lacks some. The ten top clones account for approximately 2.9%, within a sample of approximately 72,000 clones. Material: PBMCs. The receptors here all came from a man aged 35 to 55 in good health and CMV-seronegative. Both conserved end residues are part of each CDR3. A D gene is named only where the DNA matches it firmly.

D gene: TRBD2; V gene: TRBV29-1; CDR3 length: 12; J gene: TRBJ2-5; CDR3 protein: CSVDMGGETQYF; CDR3 DNA: TGCAGCGTTGACATGGGGGGGGAGACCCAGTACTTC
D gene: NA; V gene: TRBV5-5; CDR3 length: 14; J gene: TRBJ1-2; CDR3 protein: CASLQGGPSRGYTF; CDR3 DNA: TGTGCCAGCCTCCAAGGGGGTCCAAGTCGTGGCTACACCTTC
D gene: TRBD1; V gene: TRBV7-9; CDR3 length: 16; J gene: TRBJ2-5; CDR3 protein: CASSLVRTGSIETQYF; CDR3 DNA: TGTGCCAGCAGCTTAGTACGGACAGGGTCTATAGAGACCCAGTACTTC
D gene: NA; V gene: TRBV6-1; CDR3 length: 15; J gene: TRBJ2-2; CDR3 protein: CASTSGTTRTGELFF; CDR3 DNA: TGTGCCAGCACCTCCGGGACAACTCGCACCGGGGAGCTGTTTTTT
D gene: NA; V gene: TRBV7-6; CDR3 length: 15; J gene: TRBJ2-7; CDR3 protein: CASSQQRDRAYEQYF; CDR3 DNA: TGTGCCAGCAGCCAACAGCGAGACAGAGCCTACGAGCAGTACTTC
D gene: TRBD1; V gene: TRBV30; CDR3 length: 15; J gene: TRBJ1-2; CDR3 protein: CAWSPSGQGGYGYTF; CDR3 DNA: TGTGCCTGGAGTCCGTCGGGGCAGGGGGGCTATGGCTACACCTTC
D gene: TRBD1; V gene: TRBV6-1; CDR3 length: 15; J gene: TRBJ1-3; CDR3 protein: CASSDQDGQGVTIYF; CDR3 DNA: TGTGCCAGCAGTGACCAAGATGGACAGGGCGTGACCATATATTTT
D gene: TRBD1; V gene: TRBV28; CDR3 length: 13; J gene: TRBJ1-3; CDR3 protein: CASKGGGGNTIYF; CDR3 DNA: TGTGCCAGCAAAGGAGGGGGCGGAAACACCATATATTTT
D gene: NA; V gene: TRBV5-8; CDR3 length: 16; J gene: TRBJ2-6; CDR3 protein: CASSLYSISGANVLTF; CDR3 DNA: TGTGCCAGCAGCTTATACTCGATCTCTGGGGCCAACGTCCTGACTTTC
D gene: NA; V gene: TRBV30; CDR3 length: 14; J gene: TRBJ2-2; CDR3 protein: CAWSEQAISGELFF; CDR3 DNA: TGTGCCTGGAGCGAACAGGCGATCTCCGGGGAGCTGTTTTTT
D gene: NA; V gene: TRBV1; CDR3 length: 18; J gene: TRBJ2-7; CDR3 protein: CTSSRPLAGPGGPYEQYF; CDR3 DNA: TGCACCAGCAGCCGCCCCCTCGCCGGTCCGGGGGGGCCCTACGAGCAGTACTTC
D gene: NA; V gene: TRBV4-1; CDR3 length: 17; J gene: TRBJ1-1; CDR3 protein: CASSQGSWGPMNTEAFF; CDR3 DNA: TGCGCCAGCAGCCAAGGATCCTGGGGGCCCATGAACACTGAAGCTTTCTTT
D gene: TRBD1; V gene: TRBV27; CDR3 length: 18; J gene: TRBJ1-6; CDR3 protein: CASRTGTGASPKRSPLHF; CDR3 DNA: TGTGCCAGCAGGACCGGGACAGGGGCTTCACCCAAGCGATCACCCCTCCACTTT
D gene: NA; V gene: TRBV5-1; CDR3 length: 14; J gene: TRBJ2-3; CDR3 protein: CASSSAGKSDTQYF; CDR3 DNA: TGCGCCAGCAGCAGCGCAGGGAAGTCAGATACGCAGTATTTT
D gene: NA; V gene: TRBV28; CDR3 length: 15; J gene: TRBJ2-7; CDR3 protein: CASSSSPSGAYEQYF; CDR3 DNA: TGTGCCAGCAGTTCCTCTCCAAGCGGCGCCTACGAGCAGTACTTC
D gene: NA; V gene: TRBV28; CDR3 length: 14; J gene: TRBJ2-5; CDR3 protein: CASSLDGSRETQYF; CDR3 DNA: TGTGCCAGCAGTTTAGATGGCAGCAGGGAGACCCAGTACTTC
D gene: TRBD1; V gene: TRBV2; CDR3 length: 15; J gene: TRBJ1-5; CDR3 protein: CASSAQGLYNQPQHF; CDR3 DNA: TGTGCCAGCAGTGCACAGGGGCTATACAATCAGCCCCAGCATTTT
D gene: TRBD2; V gene: TRBV7-9; CDR3 length: 15; J gene: TRBJ2-1; CDR3 protein: CASSPASGGSGEQFF; CDR3 DNA: TGTGCCAGCAGCCCAGCTAGCGGGGGGTCGGGTGAGCAGTTCTTC
D gene: TRBD1; V gene: TRBV5-4; CDR3 length: 15; J gene: TRBJ1-2; CDR3 protein: CASSAGTGGGYGYTF; CDR3 DNA: TGTGCCAGCAGCGCCGGGACAGGGGGCGGCTATGGCTACACCTTC
D gene: NA; V gene: TRBV6-5; CDR3 length: 14; J gene: TRBJ2-3; CDR3 protein: CASSYGGSTDTQYF; CDR3 DNA: TGTGCCAGCAGTTACGGCGGTAGCACAGATACGCAGTATTTT
D gene: NA; V gene: TRBV7-9; CDR3 length: 12; J gene: TRBJ2-7; CDR3 protein: CASSPPGSEQYF; CDR3 DNA: TGTGCCAGCAGCCCCCCAGGGTCCGAGCAGTACTTC
D gene: NA; V gene: TRBV4-2; CDR3 length: 15; J gene: TRBJ2-7; CDR3 protein: CASSQASDSGYEQYF; CDR3 DNA: TGTGCCAGCAGCCAAGCGTCGGACAGTGGCTACGAGCAGTACTTC
D gene: NA; V gene: TRBV5-4; CDR3 length: 13; J gene: TRBJ1-1; CDR3 protein: CASTPRQNTEAFF; CDR3 DNA: TGTGCCAGCACCCCCAGGCAAAACACTGAAGCTTTCTTT
D gene: TRBD1; V gene: TRBV2; CDR3 length: 15; J gene: TRBJ1-2; CDR3 protein: CASRPMTGEGVGYTF; CDR3 DNA: TGTGCCAGCAGACCAATGACAGGGGAAGGGGTTGGCTACACCTTC
D gene: NA; V gene: TRBV7-3; CDR3 length: 14; J gene: TRBJ2-7; CDR3 protein: CASSPHGKNGEQYF; CDR3 DNA: TGTGCCAGCAGCCCCCACGGGAAAAACGGCGAGCAGTACTTC
D gene: NA; V gene: TRBV5-5; CDR3 length: 14; J gene: TRBJ1-4; CDR3 protein: CASSLEGGDEKLFF; CDR3 DNA: TGTGCCAGCAGCTTGGAGGGGGGGGATGAAAAACTGTTTTTT
D gene: NA; V gene: TRBV19; CDR3 length: 15; J gene: TRBJ2-4; CDR3 protein: CASSTPGVAKNIQYF; CDR3 DNA: TGTGCCAGTAGTACCCCAGGGGTCGCCAAAAACATTCAGTACTTC
D gene: NA; V gene: TRBV19; CDR3 length: 15; J gene: TRBJ1-5; CDR3 protein: CASSKGVYSNQPQHF; CDR3 DNA: TGTGCCAGTAGTAAGGGAGTCTATAGCAATCAGCCCCAGCATTTT
D gene: TRBD1; V gene: TRBV6-6; CDR3 length: 16; J gene: TRBJ1-6; CDR3 protein: CASSYAQGQHNSPLHF; CDR3 DNA: TGTGCCAGCAGTTACGCACAGGGACAGCATAATTCACCCCTCCACTTT